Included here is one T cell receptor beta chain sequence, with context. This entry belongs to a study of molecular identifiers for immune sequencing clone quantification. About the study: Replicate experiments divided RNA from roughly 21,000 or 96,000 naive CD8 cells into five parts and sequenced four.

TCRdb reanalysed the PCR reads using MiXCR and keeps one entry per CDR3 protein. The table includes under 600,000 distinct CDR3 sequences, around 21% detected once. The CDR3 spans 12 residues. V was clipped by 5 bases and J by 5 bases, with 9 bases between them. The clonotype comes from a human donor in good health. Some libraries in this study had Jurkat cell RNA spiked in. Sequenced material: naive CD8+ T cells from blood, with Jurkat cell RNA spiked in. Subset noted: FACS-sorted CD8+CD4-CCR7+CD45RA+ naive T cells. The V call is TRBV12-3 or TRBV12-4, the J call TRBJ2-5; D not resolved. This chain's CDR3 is CASSQRTETQYF. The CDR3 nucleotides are TGTGCCAGCAGTCAGCGTACGGAGACCCAGTACTTC.